This record concerns one T cell receptor beta chain sequence. Its antigen remains unknown. This sample was included in a study of identical twins. Notes on the study in general: Less excess twin sharing appeared in beta out-of-frame sequences. For cord blood, abundant beta clonotypes had fewer insertions, unlike memory repertoires, which showed none. Conclusions leaned on cross-sectional statistical analysis and did not track the same donors over time.

The CDR3 is 15 residues long. Trimming shortened V by 3 bases and J by 2 bases, and 14 bases separated the two germline ends. Germline-derived CDR1 and CDR2 are SGHRS and YFSETQ. It was template switching that added a universal primer site, and there were unique molecular identifiers on the cDNA. TCRdb itself ran the 5' RACE reads through MiXCR, one entry per CDR3 protein. This table holds 1.5 million to 2 million distinct CDR3 sequences, 32% found once. Sequencing input: cord blood. The V and J genes are TRBV5-1 and TRBJ2-5; the D call may be TRBD1 or TRBD2 (6 bases each). The source of this sequence is a newborn girl in good health. CDR3 protein: CASSWRGAVQETQYF. The CDR3 DNA sequence: TGCGCCAGCAGCTGGAGGGGGGCGGTACAAGAGACCCAGTACTTC.